The entry that follows covers one TCR beta chain sequence. What this receptor recognizes is not known. One base away there is no much larger clone; base qualities are not given. The sample contains more than one DNA sequence encoding this CDR3. At one collaborating source in Seattle, patients were enrolled during active infection and were followed longitudinally through the course of disease. The collaborating institutions used their own protocols to collect whole blood in K2EDTA tubes. For TCRbeta analysis, collaborator samples were shipped as frozen whole blood, as isolated PBMCs, or as DNA extracted from either sample type. TCRbeta CDR3 regions were amplified from genomic DNA using the immunoSEQ Assay, a bias-controlled multiplex PCR. Processing in the source paper ran as follows. The number of nucleated cells in each sample was estimated by amplification of reference gene primers within the assay. To quantify the absolute abundance of each unique TCRbeta CDR3 rearrangement, sequence reads were collapsed and filtered. For each sample, productive Simpson clonality was calculated as the square root of Simpson's diversity index across productive rearrangements. What TCRdb holds here is the immuneACCESS table cut down to in-frame rearrangements. Part of the clones is not present; checked against another copy, under half of the missing clones reflect an unresolved V gene, and the others are unexplained. V and J calls and clone size are given by that table; D and trimming were obtained from the DNA. This sample is represented by fewer than 90,000 clones; approximately 80% of them were singletons. The ten largest make up roughly 6.7% of the sample.

This record belongs to a study of blood T cell repertoires in COVID-19 (dated by TCRdb to 2018 to 2021). Some background on the complete study: Samples covering the acute and convalescent phases of COVID-19 were provided by collaborators in the United States, Italy and Spain. The material from the prospective study consisted of cDNA or gDNA derived from T cells, B-cell-depleted T cells, or PBMCs. The dataset comprised deeply sampled blood TCRbeta repertoires from subjects exposed to, actively infected with, or recovered from COVID-19. The repertoires were released in a freely available public database intended as a resource for research on the immune response to SARS-CoV-2. The samples were drawn from the first 160 participants of the ongoing ImmuneRACE study and from 1,254 subjects provided by 6 global collaborators. Nearly every sample came with metadata listing a de-identified subject ID, COVID-19 status, age in years and sex. HLA class I and class II types, where available, came from metadata supplied by the sample provider rather than from assay-based typing.

Taken from cysteine to phenylalanine, the CDR3 has 13 residues. The only DNA kept is the CDR3, 39 bases in frame from the first base. Relative to germline, V is 6 bases shorter and J is 1 base shorter, with 10 bases between their ends. CDR1 and CDR2 were assigned from the germline V gene (reference sequence) as MNHEY and SMNVEV. Points the paper makes about the study in general: The amount of clinical and demographic metadata varied by source and participant and was provided uncurated.

The chain links TRBV27 with TRBJ2-7; a weak D assignment points to TRBD1 (6 bases agree). The TCR comes from a man between 65 and 85 years old with COVID-19, enrolled during active disease. The sequenced sample consisted of peripheral blood. The DNA is as follows: TGTGCCAGCAGCCTCAGGGGATCCTACGAGCAGTACTTC. This translates into CASSLRGSYEQYF.